The 9 T cell receptor beta chains presented below share a single source sample, sequenced in a study of radiotherapy plus CTLA-4 blockade in lung cancer. Only in-frame clones appear in the TCRdb table, and some are missing; sequencing was by immunoSEQ multiplex PCR. The table includes about 59,000 clones, roughly 79% detected once. The material was peripheral blood, obtained from a patient treated with radiotherapy plus ipilimumab. Every receptor here comes from a human donor with non-small cell lung cancer whose response to radiotherapy plus ipilimumab could not be evaluated.

The rearrangement links TRBV5-1 to TRBJ1-5, with D unresolved. Trimming took 4 bases from V and 3 from J, leaving 8 bases between them. Germline CDR1 is SGHRS and CDR2 is YFSETQ. This CDR3 is built from 13 residues. The CDR3 DNA is TGCGCCAGCAGCGTGGGAGACAATCAGCCCCAGCATTTT. Translating gives CASSVGDNQPQHF.

This clone was seen more than once but under ten times. The V gene is TRBV7-2, the J gene TRBJ1-6; D possibly corresponds to TRBD1 (5 bases). CDR3 length: 14 residues. The V gene's germline CDR1 is SGHTA and CDR2 FQGNSA. Trimming removed 5 bases at V and 9 bases at J, with 14 bases between. CDR3 loop: CASSRGGFSSPLHF. CDR3 nucleotides: TGTGCCAGCAGCCGGGGGGGATTCAGTTCACCCCTCCACTTT.

This chain links TRBV5-4 with TRBJ1-6; weak D call: TRBD1 (6 bases). The ends were cut back, 0 bases at V and 10 bases at J, with 14 bases in the middle. The CDR3 covers 15 residues. The germline CDR1 and CDR2 sequences are SGHNT and YYREEE (reference sequence). In nucleotides, the CDR3 is TGTGCCAGCAGCTTGGACCAGGGGTTAGTGTCACCCCTCCACTTT. It yields the protein CASSLDQGLVSPLHF.

V and J are TRBV18 and TRBJ2-3; possibly TRBD2 for D (6 bases). The germline CDR1 and CDR2 sequences are KGHSH and LQKENI. The CDR3 runs to 17 residues. V dropped 0 bases and J dropped 1 base, with 14 bases sitting between them. DNA for the CDR3: TGTGCCAGCTCACCACCGAACCTGGGGACTCGCACAGATACGCAGTATTTT. Translation gives CASSPPNLGTRTDTQYF.

J is TRBJ1-2 and V is TRBV6-1, with TRBD1 as a possible D gene (6 bases). Germline-derived CDR1 and CDR2 are MNHNS and SASEGT. Trimming took 4 bases from V and 6 from J, leaving 15 bases between them. The CDR3 is 14 amino acids. The CDR3 protein is CASSVGGPRNGYTF. CDR3 sequence (DNA): TGTGCCAGCAGTGTGGGGGGGCCAAGGAATGGCTACACCTTC.

This clone was observed a single time. Written as DNA, the CDR3 is TGCGCCAGCAGCTCCCCGGAGCGGGGGTTCGCCTACGAGCAGTACTTC. Its protein product is CASSSPERGFAYEQYF. The chain uses TRBV5-1 and TRBJ2-7; 8 bases are a match to TRBD2. The CDR3 sequence is 16 residues long. The J segment lost 2 bases and the V segment lost 3 bases, leaving 10 bases of the junction unmatched. Germline V gene sequence: CDR1 SGHRS, CDR2 YFSETQ. Looking up the rest from reference TRBV5-1 and TRBJ2-7 gives the full variable domain: KAGVTQTPRYLIKTRGQQVTLSCSPISGHRSVSWYQQTPGQGLQFLFEYFSETQRNKGNFPGRFSGRQFSNSRSEMNVSTLELGDSALYLCASSSPERGFAYEQYFGPGTRLTVT.

The J gene is TRBJ2-1, the V gene TRBV19; TRBD2 aligns across 8 bases. There are 15 residues in the CDR3. V gave up 4 bases and J gave up 8 bases; unmatched junction bases: 10. CDR1 is LNHDA, CDR2 SQIVND, per germline (reference sequence). CDR3 sequence: CASSSREGLGDEQFF. The CDR3 coding sequence is TGTGCCAGTAGTAGCCGGGAGGGCCTGGGGGATGAGCAGTTCTTC.

This clone was detected a few times. J is TRBJ1-2 and V is TRBV7-2, with D maybe TRBD1 (6 bases). The CDR3 runs to 12 residues. The V end was cut by 3 bases, the J end by 8 bases, with 10 bases between. The germline CDR1 and CDR2 sequences are SGHTA and FQGNSA. CDR3 sequence reads: CASSFTGNGYTF. In nucleotides, the CDR3 is TGTGCCAGCAGCTTCACAGGGAACGGCTACACCTTC.

The V call is TRBV6-6, the J call TRBJ2-3; D is undetermined. CDR1 is MNHNY and CDR2 is SVGAGI in the germline V gene (reference sequence). The germline V and J ends were trimmed by 2 bases and 1 base, with 13 bases remaining between them. The CDR3 runs to 16 residues. The DNA for the CDR3 is TGTGCCAGCAGTTACACCCTGACTGGAGGCACAGATACGCAGTATTTT. Translated: CASSYTLTGGTDTQYF.